The following is a TCR beta chain sequence with its context. This clonotype was seen repeatedly, ten times or more. Its antigen specificity is not known. Per-base qualities were not stored, and no clone one base away is much larger. The roughly 37 donors, aged roughly 6 to 95 years, were systemically healthy Caucasian individuals from Russia. Approximately 10 milliliters of peripheral blood were collected from each donor into EDTA-treated Vacutainer tubes. Ficoll-Paque density-gradient centrifugation was used to isolate PBMCs, with at least 7 million per sample. Trizol reagent was used to extract total RNA from PBMCs, with at least 6 micrograms per sample. For every donor, flow cytometry on a PBMC aliquot measured the percentage of naive CD45RAhigh/CD27high T cells. The sample is drawn from a study of blood T cells in healthy people across ages (dated by TCRdb to the mid-2010s). General notes on the study: Template switching captured roughly one uniquely barcoded TCR beta cDNA molecule per two T cells in model experiments. Donors were grouped into four age groups: young (average 16 years), middle-aged (under 40), aged (around 60) and long-lived (less than 85). To avoid experimental bias, donors of different ages were distributed randomly across sequencing lanes. Using the same blood draw, the study looked at two additional independent replicas of 1 million unique cDNA reads for two donors, one aged 18 to 30 and the other aged 80 or older. To track age-related changes in TCR beta repertoire diversity, the study relied on deep sequencing normalized with unique cDNA molecular identifiers.

On the study overall, not on this receptor specifically: Compared with the aged group, the long-lived group had more naive CD4+ T cells, fewer expanded clones and increased TCR diversity, a pattern suggesting age selection. Because the CMV infection status of the donors was unknown, age-related changes in expanded clonotypes may potentially have been confounded. Conclusive comparison of naive and antigen-experienced compartments was prevented by the profiling of bulk unsorted PBMCs. As age increased, observed TCR beta diversity per million T cells dropped in a roughly linear way, and a significant reduction was already evident by age 40. Total diversity estimates from one million sequenced T cells were considered lower bounds and underestimates. The percentage of naive T cells measured by flow cytometry correlated strongly with observed TCR beta diversity.

The CDR3 sequence holds 12 residues, the cysteine and phenylalanine included. CDR3 DNA only is kept here, 36 bases in frame from base 1. V lost 3 bases and J lost 6 bases; the stretch between them is 11 bases long. CDR1 and CDR2 were assigned from the germline V gene as SQVTM and ANQGSEA. Library generation was performed with 5' RACE. Sequencer: Illumina HiSeq 2500. A second PCR of roughly 7 to 11 cycles was performed with a sample-barcoded 5' primer and a J-beta primer mix. Each TCR beta cDNA molecule received a unique molecular identifier from a template-switch 5' adaptor carrying 12 random nucleotides. Each sample yielded at least 3 million CDR3-containing paired-end reads. First-strand cDNA was synthesized from all RNA with the Mint cDNA synthesis kit, primed by a TRBC-specific oligonucleotide. All cDNA was treated with uracil-DNA glycosylase and then went through a first 18-cycle PCR with the universal primers M1SS and BC2_uni_R. The authors processed their data as follows. Each sample was normalized by randomly selecting 1 million high-quality reads, each carrying a distinct molecular identifier. Instead of being binned into consensus sequences, reads with shared molecular identifiers were discarded. MiTCR, with a Q25 quality threshold and the strictest error-elimination algorithm, was used for CDR3 identification, clonotype clustering and error correction. A nonparametric unseen species model using Euler transformation provided a lower-bound estimate of total TCR beta diversity. The public reads were reanalyzed by TCRdb: fastp trimming at Q25, MiXCR alignment, in-frame beta chains only. Each entry is one CDR3 protein sequence, shown with its most common DNA and genes. TCRdb, rather than the study authors, made the V and J calls. This sample is represented by about 800,000 distinct CDR3 sequences; around 45% of them were singletons. The ten largest clones capture 15% to 20% of the sample.

The sequencing sample was made of blood. This receptor was identified in an elderly man in good health. The sequence links TRBV29-1 to TRBJ1-1, with TRBD1 tentatively as D gene (5 bases match). The CDR3 reads CSVDRETPEAFF. The DNA is TGCAGCGTTGACAGGGAGACGCCTGAAGCTTTCTTT.